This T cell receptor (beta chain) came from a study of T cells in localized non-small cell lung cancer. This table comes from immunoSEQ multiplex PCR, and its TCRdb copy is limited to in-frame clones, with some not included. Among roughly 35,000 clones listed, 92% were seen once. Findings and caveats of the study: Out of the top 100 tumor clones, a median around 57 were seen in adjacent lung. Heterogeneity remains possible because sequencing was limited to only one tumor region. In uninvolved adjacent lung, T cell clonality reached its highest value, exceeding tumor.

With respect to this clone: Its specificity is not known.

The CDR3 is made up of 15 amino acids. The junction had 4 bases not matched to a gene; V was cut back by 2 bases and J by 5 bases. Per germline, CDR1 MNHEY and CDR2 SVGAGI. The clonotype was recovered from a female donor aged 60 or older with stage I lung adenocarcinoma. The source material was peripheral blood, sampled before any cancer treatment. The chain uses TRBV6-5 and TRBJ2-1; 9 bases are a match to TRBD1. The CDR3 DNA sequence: TGTGCCAGCAGTTACCGGGACAGGGCCCACAATGAGCAGTTCTTC. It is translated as CASSYRDRAHNEQFF.